The 3 T cell receptor beta chains below come from one sample, sequenced in a study of vaccination and CD4 T cells after COVID-19. Treatment denoted: roughly nine-day PBMC culture with coronavirus spike peptide pools or control peptides (ViraFEST assay). Their target antigens are unknown. With the Oncomine TCR Beta short-read assay, DNA from cultured CD4+ T cells was sequenced. MiXCR, applied by TCRdb to the PCR reads, yields one record per CDR3 protein. Seen here are some 15,000 distinct CDR3 sequences, 58% observed once, and the top ten hold around 12%. The sequenced sample was CD4+ T cells from blood, cultured in vitro. The receptor source for this set is a human donor who had recovered from COVID-19.

This sequence joins TRBV7-2 and TRBJ2-4; D may be TRBD1 or TRBD2 (5 bases each). Germline V gene sequence: CDR1 SGHTA, CDR2 FQGNSA. This CDR3 spans 14 amino acids. The V end lost 5 bases, the J end lost 9 bases, and 17 bases lay between the germline ends. CDR3 in DNA: TGTGCCAGCAGCCCAGGGACGCCTTCGGGCATTCAGTACTTC. Translation: CASSPGTPSGIQYF. Full variable domain (outside the CDR3, taken from reference TRBV7-2 and TRBJ2-4): GAGVSQSPSNKVTEKGKDVELRCDPISGHTALYWYRQSLGQGLEFLIYFQGNSAPDKSGLPSDRFSAERTGGSVSTLTIQRTQQEDSAVYLCASSPGTPSGIQYFGAGTRLSVL.

This clonotype showed up just a few times. This sequence joins TRBV6-1 and TRBJ2-7, with D hard to call. Trimming took off 7 bases at V and 3 bases at J, with 7 bases between the two ends. This CDR3 has 11 amino acids. Germline V gene lookup returns CDR1 MNHNS and CDR2 SASEGT. The CDR3 protein is CASTSVYEQYF. CDR3 DNA: TGTGCCAGCACCAGCGTCTACGAGCAGTACTTC.

The chain has TRBV6-1 and TRBJ2-3; TRBD2 matches 11 bases. CDR3 length: 16 amino acids. The ends lost 3 bases at V and 5 bases at J; junction bases unmatched: 7. The germline CDR1 and CDR2 sequences are MNHNS and SASEGT. This CDR3 reads CASSDYSGGALDTQYF. The DNA of the CDR3 is TGTGCCAGCAGTGACTATAGCGGGGGGGCGTTAGATACGCAGTATTTT.